This T cell receptor beta chain was identified in a study of T cells after yellow fever vaccination. Study-level findings and limits: Within FACS-sorted repertoires, abundant clonotypes contaminating from the bulk population could be present. Although most clonotypes did not, a small share appeared in both CD4 and CD8 compartments.

TCRdb reanalysed the 5' RACE reads using MiXCR and keeps one entry per CDR3 protein. Found here are around 88,000 distinct CDR3 sequences, less than 15% of them singletons; the top ten hold about 22%. CDR3 length equals 15 residues. Trimming removed 3 bases from V and 2 bases from J, with 12 bases in between. Germline CDR1 reads SGDLS; CDR2 reads YYNGEE. V usage is TRBV9 and J usage is TRBJ2-1, with a possible D match to TRBD2 (7 bases). This TCR was recovered from a man younger than 35 who received the YFV17D yellow fever vaccine. The input for sequencing was CD8+ T cells not binding an NS4B(214-222) dextramer, sorted from PBMCs, taken less than 25 days after the first yellow fever vaccination. CDR3: CASSANGGPYNEQFF. CDR3 in DNA: TGTGCCAGCAGCGCCAACGGGGGGCCCTACAATGAGCAGTTCTTC.